The entry below gives a single TCR beta chain sequence along with its context. Its target is unknown. This sample stems from a study of OX40 agonist ivuxolimab in advanced cancers. In the study overall: Checkpoint inhibitors had been given previously to 35% to 50% of patients. Study results and caveats: Antigen specificity remained undetermined for the expanded peripheral T cells.

Trimming shortened V by 3 bases and J by 2 bases, and 11 bases separated the two germline ends. Per germline, CDR1 KGHSH and CDR2 LQKENI. The CDR3 extends over 15 amino acids. Produced via immunoSEQ multiplex PCR; TCRdb's table is partial and in-frame only. The sample gives approximately 80,000 clones, 80% to 90% of which show up once; about 0.2% is in the top ten. The V and J genes are TRBV18 and TRBJ1-5; D may be TRBD1 (5 bases). This specimen consisted of CD4+ or CD8+ T cells sorted from blood, obtained in a trial of the OX40 agonist ivuxolimab. This sequence originates from an adult with an advanced solid tumor such as melanoma, head and neck, liver or kidney cancer. DNA of the CDR3: TGTGCCAGCTCACCCCAGGGAAGCCGCAATCAGCCCCAGCATTTT. Its translation is CASSPQGSRNQPQHF.